This T cell receptor (beta chain) was retrieved from a study of CD8 T cells in Susac syndrome. The CDR3 spans 16 residues. Germline V gives CDR1 SGHRS, CDR2 YFSETQ. Trimming cost V 4 bases and J 6 bases; bases outside gene matches: 13. The CD8+ and CD4+ T cells were negatively isolated, with the TEMRA cells enriched by FACS. RNA, at about 0.5 to 1 ug, was reverse transcribed with random hexamers. immunoSEQ multiplex PCR amplified TCR beta CDR3 across 54 Vbeta, 13 Jbeta. MiXCR, run by TCRdb on the immunoSEQ multiplex PCR reads, gives a single entry per CDR3 protein. This sample has about 150,000 distinct CDR3 sequences; less than 97% occur once, and the top ten carry 0.15%.

The clonotype comes from a human donor with multiple sclerosis. V is TRBV5-1 and J is TRBJ1-2, with TRBD1 matching over 9 bases. The sequenced sample was CD8+ T cells from PBMCs. The CDR3 protein is CASSHYGQGMGDGYTF. DNA for the CDR3: TGCGCCAGCAGCCACTACGGACAGGGGATGGGAGATGGCTACACCTTC.